This entry lists 23 T cell receptor beta chains sequenced from one sample in a study of blood T cell repertoires in COVID-19. Measured with immunoSEQ multiplex PCR; TCRdb has only the in-frame clones, and not every one. The sample includes just under 50,000 clones, 86% of them seen just once. The sample was peripheral blood. These receptors all stem from a human donor in a cohort sampled during active COVID-19.

The chain has TRBV7-9 and TRBJ2-1, with 7 positions matching TRBD1. The CDR3 consists of 15 residues. Germline V gene sequence: CDR1 SEHNR, CDR2 FQNEAQ (reference sequence). With V trimmed by 6 bases and J by 6 bases, 11 bases remained unmatched. In DNA form, the CDR3 reads TGTGCCAGCAGTAGGTCGACAGGGAGAGGCAATGAGCAGTTCTTC. Amino acid sequence: CASSRSTGRGNEQFF. Full variable domain (outside the CDR3, taken from reference TRBV7-9 and TRBJ2-1): DTGVSQNPRHKITKRGQNVTFRCDPISEHNRLYWYRQTLGQGPEFLTYFQNEAQLEKSRLLSDRFSAERPKGSFSTLEIQRTEQGDSAMYLCASSRSTGRGNEQFFGPGTRLTVL.

The V gene is TRBV29-1, the J gene TRBJ1-1; D gene uncertain. V lost 4 bases and J 4 bases, leaving 10 bases between the germline ends. This CDR3 has 12 amino acids. Germline loops: CDR1 SQVTM, CDR2 ANQGSEA. CDR3 sequence (DNA): TGCAGCGTTGCGGTGGTTGGCACTGAAGCTTTCTTT. It codes for CSVAVVGTEAFF.

CDR3 in DNA: TGTGCCACCGGATTTGGCACGAGGAAAGTGAACACCGGGGAGCTGTTTTTT. Encoded protein: CATGFGTRKVNTGELFF. V is TRBV24-1 and J is TRBJ2-2; D gene unclear. CDR1 KGHDR and CDR2 SFDVKD come from the germline V gene. Trimming left V 9 bases short and J 1 base short, with 20 bases between. CDR3 length equals 17 residues.

The chain recombines TRBV7-9 with TRBJ1-2; possible D gene TRBD1, 6 bases. Trimming took off 0 bases at V and 7 bases at J, with 15 bases between the two ends. The CDR3 has 15 amino acids. The V gene's germline CDR1 is SEHNR and CDR2 FQNEAQ (reference sequence). Here the CDR3 DNA reads TGTGCCAGCAGCTTAGCTAGTAGGAGACAGGTTGGCTACACCTTC. Translated, it gives CASSLASRRQVGYTF.

The CDR3 loop is CSVAAGGPEQFF. The CDR3 DNA follows: TGCAGCGTTGCCGCGGGAGGGCCTGAGCAGTTCTTC. The chain carries TRBV29-1 and TRBJ2-1; 9 nucleotides match TRBD2. The CDR3 is 12 residues long. Trimming removed 4 bases from V and 9 bases from J; junction bases left unmatched: 4. The V gene's germline CDR1 is SQVTM and CDR2 ANQGSEA.

The chain is built from TRBV19 and TRBJ2-1; D might be TRBD1 (6 bases). Germline values: CDR1 LNHDA, CDR2 SQIVND (reference sequence). V lost 4 bases and J lost 2, with 9 bases in between. CDR3 length: 14 residues. DNA for the CDR3: TGTGCCAGTAGTAGGGACATTGCCTACAATGAGCAGTTCTTC. This gives the protein CASSRDIAYNEQFF.

The chain couples TRBV25-1 to TRBJ2-1; a possible D gene is TRBD2 (6 bases). CDR3 size: 15 residues. Germline CDR1 MGHDK, CDR2 SYGVNS. Deletions cut 2 bases from V and 8 bases from J, with 16 bases between. The CDR3 reads CASSEGGPAFHEQFF. CDR3 in DNA: TGTGCCAGCAGTGAAGGAGGGCCAGCTTTCCATGAGCAGTTCTTC.

The chain couples TRBV5-1 to TRBJ2-1; TRBD2 matches at 9 bases. The germline V gene has CDR1 SGHRS and CDR2 YFSETQ. The CDR3 extends over 15 amino acids. With 6 bases clipped from V and 6 bases from J, the junction kept 10 bases outside the gene matches. CDR3 nucleotide sequence: TGCGCCAGCACCCTTAGCGGGAGAGGGGGCAATGAGCAGTTCTTC. This codes for CASTLSGRGGNEQFF.

This chain joins TRBV9 and TRBJ1-1; perhaps TRBD1 as D (6 bases). The CDR3 extends over 14 amino acids. CDR1 and CDR2 from the germline V gene are SGDLS and YYNGEE. V dropped 2 bases and J dropped 6 bases, with 14 bases sitting between them. The CDR3: CASSVTGQSSEAFF. CDR3 sequence (DNA): TGTGCCAGCAGCGTTACCGGACAGTCGTCTGAAGCTTTCTTT.

This chain links TRBV6-8 with TRBJ2-3, with D possibly TRBD1 on 5 matching bases. Germline V gives CDR1 MNHGY, CDR2 SAAAGT. Trimming stripped 4 bases from V and 6 bases from J, with 14 bases between. The CDR3 runs 14 residues. CDR3 protein: CASSFRWGRDTQYF. For the CDR3, the DNA is TGTGCCAGCAGTTTTCGGTGGGGCCGGGATACGCAGTATTTT.

The rearrangement links TRBV19 to TRBJ1-1; D gene unclear. In germline, CDR1 is LNHDA, CDR2 SQIVND (reference sequence). Trimming left V 4 bases short and J 1 base short, with 10 bases between. CDR3 length: 14 residues. This CDR3 is CASSRFGENTEAFF. Written as DNA, the CDR3 is TGTGCCAGTAGTAGGTTCGGGGAGAACACTGAAGCTTTCTTT.

The rearrangement joins TRBV5-8 to TRBJ2-7, with D unclear. The V gene lost 2 bases and the J gene lost 6 bases, with 6 bases spanning the gap. Germline V lookup: CDR1 SGHTS, CDR2 YDEGEE. This CDR3 spans 11 amino acids. The CDR3 DNA follows: TGTGCCAGCAGCTTCCTCGGCGAGCAGTACTTC. The encoded protein is CASSFLGEQYF.

The chain couples TRBV7-9 to TRBJ1-4; D ambiguous. The germline V gene encodes CDR1 SEHNR and CDR2 FQNEAQ (reference sequence). Deletions cut 0 bases from V and 1 base from J, with 12 bases between. CDR3 length equals 17 residues. This chain's CDR3 is CASSLAVGGVTNEKLFF. CDR3 nucleotides: TGTGCCAGCAGCTTAGCCGTCGGCGGTGTAACTAATGAAAAACTGTTTTTT.

The genes are TRBV7-2 and TRBJ1-3; D call uncertain. The CDR3 is 16 amino acids. CDR1 and CDR2 (germline): SGHTA, FQGNSA. V was pared by 1 base and J by 0 bases, with 10 bases between. The CDR3 here is CASSLDLPNSGNTIYF. In DNA, the CDR3 is TGTGCCAGCAGCTTAGATCTGCCTAACTCTGGAAACACCATATATTTT.

This chain links TRBV6-4 with TRBJ2-2; D is undetermined. CDR1 and CDR2 from the germline V gene are MRHNA and SNTAGT. Trimming removed 7 bases from V and 0 bases from J, with 15 bases in between. The CDR3 runs 16 residues. In DNA, the CDR3 is TGTGCCAGCAAGTATCCCGGAGTGGCGAACACCGGGGAGCTGTTTTTT. Translated: CASKYPGVANTGELFF.

The rearrangement joins TRBV25-1 to TRBJ1-3; D is uncertain. Germline V gene data show CDR1 as MGHDK and CDR2 as SYGVNS. The germline V and J ends were trimmed by 4 bases and 0 bases, with 10 bases remaining between them. This CDR3 has 15 residues. DNA for the CDR3: TGTGCCAGCAGTGTGGTGGCAGGCTCTGGAAACACCATATATTTT. It is translated as CASSVVAGSGNTIYF. The full variable domain, its missing parts supplied by reference TRBV25-1 and TRBJ1-3, is EADIYQTPRYLVIGTGKKITLECSQTMGHDKMYWYQQDPGMELHLIHYSYGVNSTEKGDLSSESTVSRIRTEHFPLTLESARPSHTSQYLCASSVVAGSGNTIYFGEGSWLTVV.

The J gene is TRBJ2-1, the V gene TRBV19; 11 bases line up with TRBD2. The ends lost 6 bases at V and 7 bases at J; junction bases unmatched: 17. CDR1 and CDR2 (germline): LNHDA, SQIVND (reference sequence). The CDR3 spans 18 residues. CDR3 DNA: TGTGCCAGTAGCAACCAAGGGTGGCTAGCGGGGGGCGTGAATGAGCAGTTCTTC. Translation: CASSNQGWLAGGVNEQFF.

J is TRBJ1-1 and V is TRBV6-1; 11 bases align to TRBD1. The CDR3 is made up of 18 amino acids. J lost 4 bases, V lost 1 base, and 11 bases had no gene match. The germline V gene has CDR1 MNHNS and CDR2 SASEGT. The CDR3 bases are TGTGCCAGCAGTGAAGGGCATAAGGGACAGGGGGGGGGCACTGAAGCTTTCTTT. This gives the protein CASSEGHKGQGGGTEAFF.

This clone was counted a single time. The chain uses TRBV6-2 or TRBV6-3 and TRBJ2-3; 9 bases are a match to TRBD1. The V segment lost 5 bases and the J segment 7 bases; nucleotides outside the gene matches: 7. Germline V gene data show CDR1 as MNHEY and CDR2 as SVGEGT. The CDR3 spans 14 residues. As DNA, the CDR3 is TGTGCCAGCAGTACCGGACAGGGGAAATATACGCAGTATTTT. Protein sequence: CASSTGQGKYTQYF.

The V call is TRBV11-2, the J call TRBJ2-3; 8 bases agree with TRBD2. Looked up from germline, CDR1 is SGHAT and CDR2 is FQNNGV. V trimming: 2 bases; J trimming: 10 bases; junction bases outside the gene matches: 11. The CDR3 spans 15 residues. CDR3 loop: CASSLIGGPGRAQYF. In DNA, the CDR3 is TGTGCCAGCAGCTTAATCGGGGGGCCCGGGAGGGCGCAGTATTTT.

The rearrangement joins TRBV5-1 to TRBJ2-6, with D possibly matching TRBD1 (5 bases). V was trimmed by 4 bases and J by 0 bases, leaving 8 bases between them. The CDR3 is 15 residues long. The germline gives CDR1 SGHRS, CDR2 YFSETQ. CDR3: CASSIDSSGANVLTF. In nucleotides, the CDR3 is TGCGCCAGCAGCATTGACAGCTCTGGGGCCAACGTCCTGACTTTC.

The V call is TRBV18, the J call TRBJ2-7; D remains ambiguous. Germline-derived CDR1 and CDR2 are KGHSH and LQKENI. The CDR3 totals 14 residues. Trimming shortened V by 6 bases and J by 2 bases, and 14 bases separated the two germline ends. The CDR3 sequence is CASSPLGSTYEQYF. As DNA, the CDR3 is TGTGCCAGCTCTCCGTTGGGCTCCACCTACGAGCAGTACTTC.

A single count supports this clone. The V and J genes are TRBV5-4 and TRBJ2-5, with 14 nucleotides matching TRBD2. J was trimmed by 5 bases and V by 5 bases; bases with no gene match: 8. The CDR3 sequence is 16 residues long. Germline V lookup: CDR1 SGHNT, CDR2 YYREEE (reference sequence). The CDR3 region has the DNA TGTGCCAGCAGTTCCGGGACTAGCGGGAGTTTGGAGACCCAGTACTTC. It translates to CASSSGTSGSLETQYF.